These T cell receptor beta chains were read from a single sample in a study of CD8+ T cells in alopecia areata. Profiling relied on immunoSEQ multiplex PCR, and the TCRdb table lists in-frame clones only, not all of them. Of hundreds of thousands of clones in the sample, 57% were seen once. The specimen was CD4+ T cells sorted from blood, collected at week 0. Receptor source: a human donor with alopecia areata. Each CDR3 is given with its conserved first and last residue. D genes are given only for firm matches. Clone size is stated in some rows and not others, as once, few, many or a class when expanded.

size	D	J	V	length	CDR3	DNA
.	.	TRBJ1-5	TRBV6-5	15	CASSSRGSGNQPQHF	TGTGCCAGCAGCTCAAGGGGGAGTGGCAATCAGCCCCAGCATTTT
.	.	TRBJ1-1	TRBV30	11	CAWSGMAEAFF	TGTGCCTGGAGTGGGATGGCTGAAGCTTTCTTT
.	TRBD2	TRBJ2-1	TRBV23-1	17	CASSQPREGSSYNEQFF	TGCGCCAGCAGTCAACCCAGGGAGGGGAGCTCCTACAATGAGCAGTTCTTC
few	.	TRBJ2-5	TRBV23-1	14	CASTLQGNQETQYF	TGCGCCAGCACTCTACAGGGAAATCAAGAGACCCAGTACTTC
.	.	TRBJ2-1	TRBV28	13	CASSRTKINEQFF	TGTGCCAGCAGCCGGACGAAGATCAATGAGCAGTTCTTC
once	TRBD1	TRBJ1-1	TRBV7-9	15	CASSLGTGGDTEAFF	TGTGCCAGCAGCCTTGGGACAGGGGGTGATACTGAAGCTTTCTTT
.	.	TRBJ1-2	TRBV5-6	12	CASSFRASGYTF	TGTGCCAGCAGCTTCAGGGCCTCGGGGTACACCTTC
.	.	TRBJ2-6	TRBV18	15	CASSPGTARANVLTF	TGTGCCAGCTCACCTGGGACGGCGAGGGCCAACGTCCTGACTTTC
many	.	TRBJ2-1	TRBV30	12	CAWSLLGSEQFF	TGTGCCTGGAGTCTCCTTGGGAGTGAGCAGTTCTTC
few	TRBD2	TRBJ2-3	TRBV4-1	16	CASSLWTSGSPITQYF	TGCGCCAGCAGCCTCTGGACTAGCGGGAGTCCGATTACGCAGTATTTT
.	.	TRBJ2-1	TRBV12-5	12	CASGLVTGGQFF	TGTGCTAGTGGTTTGGTAACCGGCGGGCAGTTCTTC
.	TRBD1	TRBJ2-1	TRBV30	16	CAWKSSQGASYNEQFF	TGTGCCTGGAAAAGCTCACAGGGGGCCTCCTACAATGAGCAGTTCTTC
few	TRBD1	TRBJ1-1	TRBV2	13	CASRGQGDTEAFF	TGTGCCAGCAGGGGACAGGGCGACACTGAAGCTTTCTTT
.	TRBD1	TRBJ2-5	TRBV5-1	16	CASSPGTGANQETQYF	TGCGCCAGCAGCCCCGGTACAGGGGCGAACCAAGAGACCCAGTACTTC
.	TRBD1	TRBJ2-1	TRBV7-9	14	CASSFGTGLDEQFF	TGTGCCAGCAGCTTTGGGACAGGGTTAGATGAGCAGTTCTTC
.	.	TRBJ2-7	TRBV5-1	17	CASSPSPSRQETYEQYF	TGCGCCAGCAGCCCGTCCCCTTCCCGTCAGGAGACCTACGAGCAGTACTTC
few	.	TRBJ1-5	TRBV6-6	14	CASSYSSSNQPQHF	TGTGCCAGCAGTTATTCCTCTAGCAATCAGCCCCAGCATTTT
.	.	TRBJ2-7	TRBV29-1	13	CSVGHGNVYEQYF	TGCAGCGTGGGACACGGGAACGTTTACGAGCAGTACTTC
.	.	TRBJ2-1	TRBV5-1	13	CASSLQGLDEQFF	TGCGCCAGCAGCTTACAGGGTTTGGATGAGCAGTTCTTC
.	.	TRBJ2-7	TRBV5-1	14	CASSLGDEQDEQYF	TGCGCCAGCAGCTTGGGAGACGAACAAGACGAGCAGTACTTC
.	.	TRBJ1-1	TRBV5-1	14	CASSLDGGLAEAFF	TGCGCCAGCAGCTTGGATGGTGGGTTGGCTGAAGCTTTCTTT
once	.	TRBJ2-2	TRBV12-5	15	CASGLVPGGTGELFF	TGTGCTAGTGGTTTGGTACCTGGCGGCACCGGGGAGCTGTTTTTT
few	.	TRBJ1-5	TRBV30	13	CAWSVGLDQPQHF	TGTGCCTGGAGTGTGGGGCTCGATCAGCCCCAGCATTTT
.	.	TRBJ2-7	TRBV6-5	12	CASSSDGTEQYF	TGTGCCAGCAGTTCCGACGGAACCGAGCAGTACTTC
.	.	TRBJ1-2	TRBV5-1	12	CASSTMGVGYTF	TGCGCCAGCAGCACAATGGGCGTAGGCTACACCTTC
.	.	TRBJ2-7	TRBV6-1	13	CASSVRGFHEQYF	TGTGCCAGCAGTGTACGGGGGTTCCACGAGCAGTACTTC
.	.	TRBJ2-7	TRBV25-1	14	CASSESTVSYEQYF	TGTGCCAGCAGTGAATCTACAGTCTCCTACGAGCAGTACTTC
.	.	TRBJ1-6	TRBV7-2	14	CASSLGTNNSPLHF	TGTGCCAGCAGCTTAGGGACCAATAATTCACCCCTCCACTTT